The entry below gives a single T cell receptor (beta chain) sequence along with its context. The target antigen is unknown. This sample is drawn from a study of CD8 T cells in ankylosing spondylitis. Overall study results and limits: Matched ankylosing spondylitis synovial fluid reportedly showed significant enrichment of disease-linked clones. Seemingly characteristic of ankylosing spondylitis blood was a TCR beta motif consisting of eight highly homologous variants.

The CDR3 totals 12 residues. V gave up 5 bases and J gave up 9 bases; unmatched junction bases: 4. TCRdb itself ran the 5' RACE reads through MiXCR, one entry per CDR3 protein. This sample yields just under 550,000 distinct CDR3 sequences, of which roughly 13% are seen a single time; nearly 7% belongs to the top ten. This receptor was identified in a male donor with ankylosing spondylitis. V gene TRBV12-3 or TRBV12-4 combines with J gene TRBJ2-1, with 7 positions matching TRBD1. The sequenced sample was blood, either unsorted or a sorted T cell fraction (not recorded which). CDR3: CASSRQGLEQFF. In DNA, the CDR3 is TGTGCCAGCAGTAGACAGGGTCTTGAGCAGTTCTTC.